This entry features one T cell receptor beta chain sequence. The data belong to a study of cytomegalovirus exposure and HLA in healthy donors. The study ran its PCR with 60 Vbeta and 13 Jbeta primers. Using immunoSEQ multiplex PCR, the repertoire was profiled, and TCRdb retains in-frame clones only, with some absent. Of under 40,000 clones listed, 75% to 90% are singletons. This clonotype was obtained from a male donor in good health and CMV-seronegative. Sequenced material: PBMCs.

The CDR3 sequence: CASTPRESSYNEQFF. In DNA, the CDR3 is TGTGCCAGCACCCCTAGGGAGAGCTCCTACAATGAGCAGTTCTTC. The chain combines TRBV6-1 with TRBJ2-1, with a weak D call TRBD2 (5 bases). The CDR3 has 15 amino acids. The germline gives CDR1 MNHNS, CDR2 SASEGT. V was shortened by 7 bases and J by 0 bases, with 13 bases between the two germline ends.